The rows below give T cell receptor beta chains drawn from one sample of a study of blood T cell repertoires in COVID-19. Only in-frame clones appear in the TCRdb table, and some are missing; sequencing was by immunoSEQ multiplex PCR. The table lists 180,000 or so clones, 70% to 80% of them singletons. What was sequenced was PBMCs or T cells enriched from blood (not recorded which). The receptor set was obtained from a man between 60 and 75 years old who had been exposed to COVID-19. Each CDR3 is given with its conserved first and last residue. The D gene is left open where the match is weak. Clone size appears in some rows only: once, few, many, or a class for an expanded clone.

clone_size | j_call | v_call | d_call | cdr3_aa | cdr3_nt
NA | TRBJ1-1 | TRBV5-1 | NA | CASSSGGARRDTEAFF | TGCGCCAGCAGCTCGGGTGGGGCCAGGAGGGATACTGAAGCTTTCTTT
once | TRBJ2-3 | TRBV2 | NA | CASSARVRDTQYF | TGTGCCAGCAGTGCCAGGGTTCGAGATACGCAGTATTTT
NA | TRBJ1-5 | TRBV7-9 | TRBD1 | CASSNDGTGGGQPQHF | TGTGCCAGCAGTAACGACGGGACAGGGGGTGGGCAGCCCCAGCATTTT
NA | TRBJ2-7 | TRBV18 | TRBD2 | CASSPLGLAGPEPTYEQYF | TGTGCCAGCTCACCTCTGGGACTAGCGGGACCCGAACCTACCTACGAGCAGTACTTC
few | TRBJ1-4 | TRBV5-1 | NA | CASSLGGSEKLFF | TGCGCCAGCAGCTTGGGAGGGAGTGAAAAACTGTTTTTT
NA | TRBJ1-5 | TRBV2 | TRBD1 | CASSSGQGGQPQHF | TGTGCCAGCAGTTCTGGACAGGGCGGGCAGCCCCAGCATTTT
NA | TRBJ2-7 | TRBV2 | TRBD1 | CASRTDRGDEQYF | TGTGCCAGCAGAACAGACAGGGGCGACGAGCAGTACTTC
NA | TRBJ2-2 | TRBV13 | TRBD1 | CASSLWWTGEKANTGELFF | TGTGCCAGCAGCTTATGGTGGACAGGGGAAAAAGCGAACACCGGGGAGCTGTTTTTT
NA | TRBJ2-1 | TRBV7-2 | NA | CASTLQINEQFF | TGTGCCAGCACTTTGCAGATCAATGAGCAGTTCTTC
NA | TRBJ1-4 | TRBV7-9 | NA | CASSLSGPNEKLFF | TGTGCCAGCAGCTTATCAGGGCCTAATGAAAAACTGTTTTTT
NA | TRBJ1-1 | TRBV4-3 | NA | CASSQDRGSGAFF | TGCGCCAGCAGCCAAGATCGGGGAAGCGGAGCTTTCTTT
NA | TRBJ2-5 | TRBV7-8 | NA | CASSLMREETQYF | TGTGCCAGCAGCTTAATGAGAGAAGAGACCCAGTACTTC
NA | TRBJ2-7 | TRBV19 | TRBD1 | CASSISGTGQPYEQYF | TGTGCCAGTAGTATATCGGGAACGGGACAGCCATACGAGCAGTACTTC
NA | TRBJ1-1 | TRBV2 | NA | CASSAASVEAFF | TGTGCCAGCAGTGCCGCATCAGTTGAAGCTTTCTTT
NA | TRBJ2-3 | TRBV6-4 | NA | CASSFAPTSSVSDTQYF | TGTGCCAGCAGTTTCGCCCCGACTAGTTCGGTGTCAGATACGCAGTATTTT
NA | TRBJ1-4 | TRBV5-1 | NA | CASSLGASARNEKLFF | TGCGCCAGCAGCTTGGGTGCGTCAGCTAGGAATGAAAAACTGTTTTTT
NA | TRBJ2-2 | TRBV5-6 | NA | CASSSGGPTGELFF | TGTGCCAGCAGCTCCGGAGGGCCCACCGGGGAGCTGTTTTTT
NA | TRBJ2-7 | TRBV27 | TRBD2 | CASSLWGTRTYEQYF | TGTGCCAGCAGTTTATGGGGGACTAGAACCTACGAGCAGTACTTC
once | TRBJ2-3 | TRBV19 | NA | CAGKRQGTDTQYF | TGTGCCGGCAAGCGGCAGGGCACAGATACGCAGTATTTT
few | TRBJ1-6 | TRBV3-1/TRBV3-2 | NA | CASSLTKGPLHF | TGTGCCAGCAGCCTTACGAAGGGGCCCCTCCACTTT
NA | TRBJ1-1 | TRBV28 | TRBD1 | CASRGTGGVNTEAFF | TGTGCCAGCAGGGGGACAGGGGGGGTAAACACTGAAGCTTTCTTT
NA | TRBJ2-7 | TRBV19 | NA | CASSIGPGLYEQYF | TGTGCCAGTAGTATAGGTCCGGGTCTCTACGAGCAGTACTTC
NA | TRBJ1-1 | TRBV5-1 | NA | CASSLGAGRIMKEAFF | TGCGCCAGCAGCTTGGGTGCGGGGCGAATTATGAAGGAAGCTTTCTTT
few | TRBJ2-5 | TRBV6-1 | NA | CASSDNFGGETQYF | TGTGCCAGCAGTGATAACTTTGGGGGCGAGACCCAGTACTTC
NA | TRBJ1-6 | TRBV27 | NA | CASTTWGGNSPLHF | TGTGCCAGCACGACGTGGGGAGGTAATTCACCCCTCCACTTT
NA | TRBJ2-2 | TRBV5-1 | NA | CASSFRTSVVTGELFF | TGCGCCAGCAGCTTTAGGACAAGCGTGGTCACCGGGGAGCTGTTTTTT
NA | TRBJ2-7 | TRBV7-2 | NA | CASSLEGVSTYEQYF | TGTGCCAGCAGCTTAGAAGGGGTGTCCACCTACGAGCAGTACTTC
few | TRBJ1-1 | TRBV29-1 | NA | CSVEPGQRTEAFF | TGCAGCGTTGAACCGGGACAAAGAACTGAAGCTTTCTTT
NA | TRBJ2-1 | TRBV6-2/TRBV6-3 | TRBD2 | CASSRREGNEQFF | TGTGCCAGCAGCCGCAGGGAGGGCAATGAGCAGTTCTTC
NA | TRBJ2-3 | TRBV27 | TRBD1 | CASSWGTGVRGDTQYF | TGTGCCAGCAGTTGGGGGACAGGGGTAAGGGGAGATACGCAGTATTTT
NA | TRBJ2-1 | TRBV11-2 | NA | CASSLAPSSYNEQFF | TGTGCCAGCAGCTTAGCTCCGAGCTCCTACAATGAGCAGTTCTTC
NA | TRBJ1-2 | TRBV2 | NA | CASSESRLYGYTF | TGTGCCAGCAGTGAAAGCCGACTCTATGGCTACACCTTC
NA | TRBJ2-2 | TRBV5-5 | NA | CASSQGGEGGELFF | TGTGCCAGCAGTCAGGGGGGAGAAGGCGGGGAGCTGTTTTTT
NA | TRBJ2-1 | TRBV27 | TRBD2 | CASSLFSGRGPSYNEQFF | TGTGCCAGCAGTTTGTTTAGCGGGAGAGGCCCCTCCTACAATGAGCAGTTCTTC
NA | TRBJ2-4 | TRBV6-5 | TRBD1 | CASSLDRVKNIQYF | TGTGCCAGCAGCCTAGACAGGGTCAAAAACATTCAGTACTTC
NA | TRBJ1-2 | TRBV28 | TRBD1 | CASSPKVPGQGGYGYTF | TGTGCCAGCAGTCCAAAAGTACCGGGACAGGGCGGCTATGGCTACACCTTC
NA | TRBJ1-1 | TRBV7-9 | NA | CASSFSGMRNTEAFF | TGTGCCAGCAGCTTTTCAGGGATGAGGAACACTGAAGCTTTCTTT
NA | TRBJ2-7 | TRBV30 | TRBD1 | CAWRPRQGLYF | TGTGCCTGGAGGCCGAGACAGGGCTTATACTTC
NA | TRBJ1-2 | TRBV7-2 | TRBD1 | CASRIDRDYGYTF | TGTGCCAGCAGAATCGACAGGGACTATGGCTACACCTTC
NA | TRBJ1-1 | TRBV11-2 | NA | CASSFWRPADSNTEAFF | TGTGCCAGCAGCTTTTGGAGACCTGCCGATTCCAACACTGAAGCTTTCTTT
NA | TRBJ1-1 | TRBV12-3/TRBV12-4 | NA | CASSIGENTEAFF | TGTGCCAGCAGTATCGGGGAGAACACTGAAGCTTTCTTT
NA | TRBJ1-4 | TRBV24-1 | NA | CATSRAGVNEKLFF | TGTGCCACCAGTAGGGCAGGGGTGAATGAAAAACTGTTTTTT
NA | TRBJ2-5 | TRBV5-4 | TRBD1 | CASSFRDSDFENF | TGTGCCAGCAGCTTCCGGGACAGCGACTTTGAGAACTTC
once | TRBJ1-1 | TRBV10-1 | TRBD1 | CASSEPGQGTEAFF | TGCGCCAGCAGTGAGCCGGGACAGGGGACTGAAGCTTTCTTT
NA | TRBJ2-1 | TRBV5-1 | TRBD2 | CASSLWTSGSPNEQFF | TGCGCCAGCAGCTTGTGGACTAGCGGGAGTCCCAATGAGCAGTTCTTC
NA | TRBJ1-1 | TRBV5-1 | TRBD1 | CASSLAGTGDTEAFF | TGCGCCAGCAGCTTGGCCGGGACAGGGGACACTGAAGCTTTCTTT
NA | TRBJ2-2 | TRBV9 | TRBD2 | CASRVGEGNTGELFF | TGTGCCAGCAGAGTGGGGGAGGGGAACACCGGGGAGCTGTTTTTT
once | TRBJ1-4 | TRBV7-2 | TRBD1 | CASSPQAQGWGEKLFF | TGTGCCAGCAGCCCCCAGGCACAGGGGTGGGGTGAAAAACTGTTTTTT
NA | TRBJ2-5 | TRBV27 | TRBD2 | CASSKISSGINQETQYF | TGTGCCAGCAGCAAAATAAGTAGCGGGATAAACCAAGAGACCCAGTACTTC
NA | TRBJ2-1 | TRBV5-6 | NA | CASSRYYNEQFF | TGTGCCAGCAGCCGCTACTACAATGAGCAGTTCTTC
NA | TRBJ1-5 | TRBV27 | NA | CASSLRGQPQHF | TGTGCCAGCAGTTTAAGGGGTCAGCCCCAGCATTTT
NA | TRBJ1-2 | TRBV7-2 | NA | CASSLAPGNYGYTF | TGTGCCAGCAGCTTAGCTCCCGGTAACTATGGCTACACCTTC
NA | TRBJ2-1 | TRBV7-7 | NA | CASSRGPGENNEQFF | TGTGCCAGCAGCCGGGGTCCGGGAGAAAACAATGAGCAGTTCTTC
NA | TRBJ2-3 | TRBV2 | TRBD2 | CASRGTSGYTDTQYF | TGTGCCAGCAGAGGGACTAGCGGGTACACAGATACGCAGTATTTT
NA | TRBJ2-7 | TRBV10-2 | NA | CASSPRGYEQYF | TGCGCCAGCAGTCCCAGGGGTTACGAGCAGTACTTC
many | TRBJ2-3 | TRBV28 | TRBD1 | CASSSSPPGTGTDTQYF | TGTGCCAGCAGCTCTTCGCCCCCCGGGACAGGCACAGATACGCAGTATTTT
NA | TRBJ1-2 | TRBV12-3/TRBV12-4 | NA | CASSLAGAGGYTF | TGTGCCAGCAGTTTAGCAGGGGCTGGCGGCTACACCTTC
NA | TRBJ2-5 | TRBV5-1 | TRBD1 | CASSYTGGQETQYF | TGCGCCAGCAGCTACACAGGGGGCCAAGAGACCCAGTACTTC